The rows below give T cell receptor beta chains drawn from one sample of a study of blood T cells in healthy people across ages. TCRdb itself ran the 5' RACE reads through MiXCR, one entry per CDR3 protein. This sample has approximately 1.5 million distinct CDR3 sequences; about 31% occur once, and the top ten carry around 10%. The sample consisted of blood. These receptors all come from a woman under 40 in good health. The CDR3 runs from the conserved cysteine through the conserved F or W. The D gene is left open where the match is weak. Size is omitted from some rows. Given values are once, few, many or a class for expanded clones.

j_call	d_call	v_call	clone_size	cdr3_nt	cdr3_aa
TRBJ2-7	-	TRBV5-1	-	TGCGCCAGCAGCTTGGTTGGGGACGCCTACGAGCAGTACTTC	CASSLVGDAYEQYF
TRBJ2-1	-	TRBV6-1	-	TGTGCCAGCAGTGTAACCTCTCCCCTCTCTGGTGAGCAGTTCTTC	CASSVTSPLSGEQFF
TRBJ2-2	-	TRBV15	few	TGTGCCTCGCAATTTACCCCGAACACCGGGGAGCTGTTTTTT	CASQFTPNTGELFF
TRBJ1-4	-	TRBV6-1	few	TGTGCCAGCAGTGGGGGAGGCGTTGCAACTAATGAAAAACTGTTTTTT	CASSGGGVATNEKLFF
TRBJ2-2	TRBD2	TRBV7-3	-	TGTGCCAGCAGCTTATGGGGCGGGGGGAACACCGGGGAGCTGTTTTTT	CASSLWGGGNTGELFF
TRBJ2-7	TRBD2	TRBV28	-	TGTGCCAGCAGTAGATGGACTAGCGGGAGTAGGGATGAGCAGTACTTC	CASSRWTSGSRDEQYF
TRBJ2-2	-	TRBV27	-	TGTGCCAGCAGGCTAGGGTCTGGGGGTTCCGGGGAGCTGTTTTTT	CASRLGSGGSGELFF
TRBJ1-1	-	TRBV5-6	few	TGTGCCAGCAGCCCCCTAACATCGAACACTGAAGCTTTCTTT	CASSPLTSNTEAFF
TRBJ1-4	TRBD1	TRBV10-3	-	TGTGCCATCAGTGTGCCGCCGGGACAGGGGTTCGAAAAACTGTTTTTT	CAISVPPGQGFEKLFF
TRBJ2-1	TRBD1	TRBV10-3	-	TGTGCCATCAGTGACCTCGGGACAGGGGGCCTGAGCTCCTACAATGAGCAGTTCTTC	CAISDLGTGGLSSYNEQFF
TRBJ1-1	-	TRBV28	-	TGTGCCAGCAGGCGGGACGGGAACACTGAAGCTTTCTTT	CASRRDGNTEAFF
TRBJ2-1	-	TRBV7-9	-	TGTGCCAGCAGCTTAGTGTTCAGGGAGGAGTTCTTC	CASSLVFREEFF
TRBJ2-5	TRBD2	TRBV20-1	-	TGCAGTGCTAGGGGGGAAGCGGGGCCGAGGGAGACCCAGTACTTC	CSARGEAGPRETQYF
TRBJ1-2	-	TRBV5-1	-	TGCGCCAGCAGCTTGGTGGTCAGGCGGTCTAACTATGGCTACACCTTC	CASSLVVRRSNYGYTF
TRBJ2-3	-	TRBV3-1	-	TGTGCCAGCAGCCCGGGCCGGTATACGCAGTATTTT	CASSPGRYTQYF
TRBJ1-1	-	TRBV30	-	TGTGCCTGGAATCGGCGGGTCACTGAAGCTTTCTTT	CAWNRRVTEAFF
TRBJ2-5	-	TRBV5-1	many	TGTGCCAGCAGTTTAGAGGGAAACCAAGAGACCCAGTACTTC	CASSLEGNQETQYF